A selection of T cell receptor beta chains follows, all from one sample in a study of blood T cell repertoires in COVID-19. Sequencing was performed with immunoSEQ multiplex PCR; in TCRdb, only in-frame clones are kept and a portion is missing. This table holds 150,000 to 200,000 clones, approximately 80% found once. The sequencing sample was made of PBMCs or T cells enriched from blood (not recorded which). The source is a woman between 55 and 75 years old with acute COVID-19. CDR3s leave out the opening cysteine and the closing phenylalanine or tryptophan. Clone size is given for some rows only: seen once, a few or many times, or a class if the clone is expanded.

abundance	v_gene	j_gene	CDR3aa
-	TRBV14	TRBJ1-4	ASSQDRVGEKLF
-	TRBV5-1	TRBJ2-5	ASSPPSGQETQY
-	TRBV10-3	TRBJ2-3	AISEPRGLAGPDTQY
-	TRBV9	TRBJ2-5	ASSVALAGGSYQETQY
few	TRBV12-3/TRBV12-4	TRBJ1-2	ASRPRGYYGYT
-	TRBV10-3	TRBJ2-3	ATTGSTDTQY
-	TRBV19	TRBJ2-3	ASNSGTGSTDTQY
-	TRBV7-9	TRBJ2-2	ASLWGTGSLTGELF
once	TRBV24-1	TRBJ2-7	ATSDGLLYEQY
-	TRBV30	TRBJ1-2	AWSVRWGNYGYT
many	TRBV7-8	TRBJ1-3	ASSDRRISGNTIY
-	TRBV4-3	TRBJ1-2	ASSQAPQNYGYT
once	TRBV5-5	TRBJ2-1	ASSLGAVPEQF
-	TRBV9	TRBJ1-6	ASSVVSSGQGGSPLH
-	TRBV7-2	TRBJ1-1	ASSLPGNTEAF
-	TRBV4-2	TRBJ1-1	ASSQAGGFAEAF
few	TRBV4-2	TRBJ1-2	ASSTGTGGAGYT
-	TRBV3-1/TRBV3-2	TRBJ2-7	ASESGRAEVHEQY
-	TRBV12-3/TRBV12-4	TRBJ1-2	ASSLTGGYGYT
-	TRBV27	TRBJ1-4	ASRRTGGLKLF
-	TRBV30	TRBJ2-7	AWSAGTSGGGIRQY
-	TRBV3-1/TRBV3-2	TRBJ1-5	ASSQESRWPQH
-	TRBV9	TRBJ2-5	ASSVGPAPKETQY
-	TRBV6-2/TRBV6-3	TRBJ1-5	ASSYGGYSNQPQH
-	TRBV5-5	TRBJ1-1	ASSSGTGIGEAF
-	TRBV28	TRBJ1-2	ASSSGQGLGYT
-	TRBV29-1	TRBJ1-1	SSWTGGTEAF
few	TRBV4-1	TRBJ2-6	ASSQDQRPGANVLT
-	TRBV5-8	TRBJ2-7	ASSLLQWGGDSYEQY
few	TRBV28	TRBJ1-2	ASSPGDREESGYT
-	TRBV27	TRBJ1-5	ASTTGDGSQPQH
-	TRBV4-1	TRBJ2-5	ASSQDRGGGQETQY
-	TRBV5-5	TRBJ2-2	ASSSRQGGSTGELF
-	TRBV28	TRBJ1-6	ASRRPDRGVPLH
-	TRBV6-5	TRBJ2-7	ASRAGAVYEQY
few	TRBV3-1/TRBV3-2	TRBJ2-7	ASRASGQGGYEQY
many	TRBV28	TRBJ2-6	ASSLTGNYDSGANVLT
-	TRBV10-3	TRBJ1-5	AISGTVSNQPQH
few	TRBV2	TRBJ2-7	ASGGGMEDEQY
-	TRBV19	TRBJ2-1	ASSLIRSSGMGNEQF
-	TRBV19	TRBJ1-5	ASSRQRYSNQPQH
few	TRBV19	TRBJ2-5	ASSWQGHMRETQY
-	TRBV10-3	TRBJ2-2	AISESGGVGTGELF
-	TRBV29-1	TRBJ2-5	SVAKGAGETQY
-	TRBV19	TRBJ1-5	ASSIRNRQSNQPQH
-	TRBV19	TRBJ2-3	ASSSGQGNTDTQY
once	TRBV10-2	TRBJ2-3	ASSRLIDTQY
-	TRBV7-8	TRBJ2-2	ASALRASGRSNTGELF
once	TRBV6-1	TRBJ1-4	ASSGRVSRAPEKLF
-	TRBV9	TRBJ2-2	ASSAWGGGELF
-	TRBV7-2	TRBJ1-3	ASSFKHSGNTIY
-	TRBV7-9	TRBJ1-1	ASSLSAGQSIAF
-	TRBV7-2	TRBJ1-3	ASSTQGSGNTIY
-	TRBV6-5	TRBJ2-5	ASRAEGQETQY
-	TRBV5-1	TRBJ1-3	ASSAGSSGNTIY
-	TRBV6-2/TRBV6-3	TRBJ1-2	ASSYGDSTNYGYT
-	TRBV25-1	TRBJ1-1	ASRNSGEGTEAF
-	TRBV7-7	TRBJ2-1	ASSLAWGLGYEQF